This T cell receptor beta chain was retrieved from a study of cytomegalovirus exposure and HLA in healthy donors. The study ran its PCR with 60 Vbeta and 13 Jbeta primers. Using immunoSEQ multiplex PCR, the repertoire was profiled, and TCRdb retains in-frame clones only, with some absent. This table holds tens of thousands of clones, approximately 60% found once. To note about this clone: What it recognizes is unknown.

Study results and caveats: Earlier analysis found most TCR beta V segments productive about 90% or about 30% of the time. The likely explanation for a cluster of highly shared sequence variants was sequencing artifact.

Germline loops: CDR1 KGHSH, CDR2 LQKENI. The CDR3 length is 14 residues. Trimming left V 5 bases short and J 3 bases short, with 11 bases between. What was sequenced was PBMCs. The receptor was isolated from a male donor in good health and CMV-seropositive. This chain connects TRBV18 to TRBJ1-5; D not resolved. CDR3 sequence: CASSSRDLNQPQHF. DNA for the CDR3: TGTGCCAGCTCATCCCGGGATCTCAATCAGCCCCAGCATTTT.